The rows below give T cell receptor beta chains drawn from one sample of a study of OX40 agonist ivuxolimab in advanced cancers. Libraries were prepared by immunoSEQ multiplex PCR; TCRdb keeps only in-frame clonotypes and omits some of them. The sample shows under 60,000 clones, around 94% of them seen only once. Sequenced here: CD4+ or CD8+ T cells sorted from blood, sampled in a trial of the OX40 agonist ivuxolimab. These receptors originate from an adult with an advanced solid tumor such as melanoma, head and neck, liver or kidney cancer. CDR3s include the opening cysteine and the closing phenylalanine or tryptophan. D genes are given only for firm matches. For some rows the clone size is stated as once, few or many, or as a class when expanded; others skip it.

j_call,v_call,d_call,clone_size,cdr3_aa,cdr3_nt
TRBJ2-3,TRBV15,NA,once,CATLPGTGDTQYF,TGTGCCACCCTGCCCGGTACAGGAGATACGCAGTATTTT
TRBJ2-1,TRBV4-1,TRBD1,NA,CASSQERQGIDEQFF,TGCGCCAGCAGCCAAGAGAGACAGGGAATCGATGAGCAGTTCTTC
TRBJ1-1,TRBV28,NA,NA,CASRGTVSSNTEAFF,TGTGCCAGCCGGGGGACGGTTAGTTCTAACACTGAAGCTTTCTTT
TRBJ2-1,TRBV27,TRBD2,NA,CASRGLAGVYEQFF,TGTGCCAGCAGGGGACTAGCGGGAGTTTATGAGCAGTTCTTC
TRBJ2-5,TRBV11-2,TRBD1,NA,CASSFADRVGPQETQYF,TGTGCCAGCAGCTTCGCGGACAGGGTGGGCCCCCAAGAGACCCAGTACTTC
TRBJ2-7,TRBV9,TRBD1,NA,CASSETGGGSREQYF,TGTGCCAGCAGCGAGACAGGGGGCGGGTCGAGGGAGCAGTACTTC
TRBJ2-5,TRBV5-1,TRBD2,NA,CASSPQGGLEGETQYF,TGCGCCAGCAGCCCTCAGGGAGGGTTAGAAGGAGAGACCCAGTACTTC
TRBJ2-1,TRBV11-3,TRBD1,NA,CASSLRGGPYNEQFF,TGTGCCAGCAGCTTAAGAGGGGGCCCCTACAATGAGCAGTTCTTC
TRBJ1-1,TRBV5-1,NA,NA,CASSFGGYTEAFF,TGCGCCAGCAGCTTCGGGGGATACACTGAAGCTTTCTTT
TRBJ2-1,TRBV7-9,TRBD2,NA,CASSGTSGKYNEQFF,TGTGCCAGCAGCGGGACTAGCGGAAAATACAATGAGCAGTTCTTC
TRBJ2-7,TRBV4-1,NA,NA,CASSPGSGWEQYF,TGCGCCAGCAGCCCAGGGAGCGGGTGGGAGCAGTACTTC
TRBJ2-1,TRBV29-1,NA,NA,CSVERGAGGSYNEQFF,TGCAGCGTCGAAAGGGGGGCAGGGGGGTCCTACAATGAGCAGTTCTTC
TRBJ2-7,TRBV27,NA,NA,CASSRQGLSYEQYF,TGTGCCAGCAGTAGGCAGGGCCTATCCTACGAGCAGTACTTC
TRBJ1-2,TRBV4-1,NA,NA,CASSQLSGIPRNGYTF,TGCGCCAGCAGCCAACTTTCCGGCATCCCGCGGAATGGCTACACCTTC
TRBJ1-4,TRBV28,NA,NA,CASSHRASNEKLFF,TGTGCCAGCAGTCACCGGGCCTCTAATGAAAAACTGTTTTTT
TRBJ2-7,TRBV30,NA,few,CAWSVGGVYEQYF,TGTGCCTGGAGTGTAGGCGGAGTCTACGAGCAGTACTTC